Presented here are 13 T cell receptor beta chains from one specimen sequenced in a study of shared clonotypes between healthy human individuals. Naive CD8 cells comprised CD45RO-negative, CCR7-positively selected cells, excluding terminally differentiated effector memory CD45RA+ cells. Method: immunoSEQ multiplex PCR; TCRdb's copy keeps in-frame clones and lacks some. The sample lists about 2,100,000 clones; around 93% were seen once. Sequences were obtained from naive CD8+ T cells from PBMCs. The source is a man younger than 35 in good health. Some clones in this sample may be carry-over from other donors' samples.

The chain recombines TRBV27 with TRBJ2-1; a possible D gene is TRBD1 (5 bases). CDR1 is MNHEY, CDR2 SMNVEV, per germline (reference sequence). Trimming stripped 5 bases from V and 4 bases from J, with 12 bases between. The length of the CDR3 is 14 residues. CDR3 in amino acids: CASSRGSPYNEQFF. In DNA, the CDR3 is TGTGCCAGCAGTAGGGGCTCCCCATACAATGAGCAGTTCTTC.

The chain links TRBV7-3 to TRBJ2-1; 9 nucleotides line up with TRBD2. Germline V gene data show CDR1 as SGHTA and CDR2 as FQGTGA. V dropped 5 bases and J dropped 0; count of bases not matched to a gene: 17. The CDR3 is 20 amino acids. The CDR3 sequence: CASSASLREGYRSSYNEQFF. The CDR3 DNA is TGTGCCAGCAGCGCCAGTTTGCGGGAGGGATATAGGAGCTCCTACAATGAGCAGTTCTTC. Combining the CDR3 with reference TRBV7-3 and TRBJ2-1 gives the whole variable domain GAGVSQTPSNKVTEKGKYVELRCDPISGHTALYWYRQSLGQGPEFLIYFQGTGAADDSGLPNDRFFAVRPEGSVSTLKIQRTERGDSAVYLCASSASLREGYRSSYNEQFFGPGTRLTVL.

This rearrangement joins TRBV27 to TRBJ2-7; D is uncertain. V lost 1 base and J 0 bases, leaving 13 bases between the germline ends. This CDR3 has 16 amino acids. CDR1 is MNHEY, CDR2 SMNVEV, per germline (reference sequence). CDR3 region: CASSLYPPRSSYEQYF. CDR3 in DNA: TGTGCCAGCAGTTTATACCCCCCCCGAAGCTCCTACGAGCAGTACTTC.

The gene calls are TRBV5-1 and TRBJ1-2; D gene uncertain. CDR3 length: 13 amino acids. The V end lost 4 bases, the J end lost 4 bases, and 11 bases lay between the germline ends. Germline CDR1 is SGHRS and CDR2 is YFSETQ. CDR3 nucleotide sequence: TGCGCCAGCAGCGCCGGTGTCGGCTATGGCTACACCTTC. It yields the protein CASSAGVGYGYTF.

The chain combines TRBV19 with TRBJ1-5; no reliable D call. This CDR3 contains 15 residues. In germline, CDR1 is LNHDA, CDR2 SQIVND (reference sequence). V was trimmed by 8 bases and J by 0 bases, leaving 14 bases between them. The CDR3 nucleotides read TGTGCCAGTTCTGTTTTCGGGATTAGCAATCAGCCCCAGCATTTT. Its translation is CASSVFGISNQPQHF.

This chain connects TRBV2 to TRBJ2-6; no clear D. This CDR3 spans 13 amino acids. Deletions cut 11 bases from V and 0 bases from J, with 8 bases between. Germline V gene sequence: CDR1 SNHLY, CDR2 FYNNEI. The CDR3 bases are TGTGCCCAGCTCCGCTCTGGGGCCAACGTCCTGACTTTC. Its protein product is CAQLRSGANVLTF. The whole variable domain, filled in from reference TRBV2 and TRBJ2-6, reads EPEVTQTPSHQVTQMGQEVILRCVPISNHLYFYWYRQILGQKVEFLVSFYNNEISEKSEIFDDQFSVERPDGSNFTLKIRSTKLEDSAMYFCAQLRSGANVLTFGAGSRLTVL.

This chain links TRBV11-2 with TRBJ2-5; 8 bases are a match to TRBD2. J was trimmed by 4 bases and V by 5 bases; bases with no gene match: 6. Germline V gives CDR1 SGHAT, CDR2 FQNNGV. The CDR3 consists of 14 residues. The CDR3 here is CASSPREGGETQYF. For the CDR3, the DNA is TGTGCCAGCAGCCCCCGGGAGGGAGGAGAGACCCAGTACTTC.

The V call is TRBV6-1, the J call TRBJ2-3; D uncertain. V lost 4 bases, J lost 4 bases, and 15 bases lay in between. The CDR3 runs 15 residues. Per the germline V gene, CDR1 is MNHNS and CDR2 is SASEGT. The CDR3 region is CASSVHISRSDTQYF. CDR3 sequence (DNA): TGTGCCAGCAGTGTTCACATTAGCCGGTCAGATACGCAGTATTTT.

The chain is built from TRBV25-1 and TRBJ2-7; perhaps TRBD1 as D (5 bases). Deletions cut 5 bases from V and 0 bases from J, with 14 bases between. The CDR3 loop spans 15 amino acids. Germline CDR1 MGHDK, CDR2 SYGVNS. CDR3 region: CASSRGRAASYEQYF. The CDR3 DNA follows: TGTGCCAGCAGTAGGGGCAGGGCAGCCTCCTACGAGCAGTACTTC.

The J gene is TRBJ2-6, the V gene TRBV29-1; no reliable D call. Trimming removed 5 bases from V and 0 bases from J, with 11 bases in between. In germline, CDR1 is SQVTM, CDR2 ANQGSEA. The CDR3 extends over 15 amino acids. As DNA, the CDR3 is TGCAGCGTTAGTGGGGTTAGCTCTGGGGCCAACGTCCTGACTTTC. Its translation is CSVSGVSSGANVLTF.

This clone appeared a few times. This chain joins TRBV28 and TRBJ2-5, with D perhaps TRBD2 (6 bases). Germline V CDR1 and CDR2: MDHEN, SYDVKM. Trimming took off 6 bases at V and 5 bases at J, with 16 bases between the two ends. This CDR3 has 14 amino acids. CDR3 residues: CASRLAQDGETQYF. The CDR3 coding sequence is TGTGCCAGCAGACTAGCCCAGGACGGGGAGACCCAGTACTTC.

The count of this clone is one. The V call is TRBV19, the J call TRBJ1-1; D perhaps matches TRBD1 (5 bases). V lost 4 bases and J lost 7, with 16 bases in between. Germline CDR1 reads LNHDA; CDR2 reads SQIVND (reference sequence). This CDR3 comprises 14 residues. The CDR3: CASSTQRTGLEAFF. CDR3 nucleotides: TGTGCCAGTAGTACCCAAAGGACGGGACTTGAAGCTTTCTTT.

The V gene is TRBV4-2, the J gene TRBJ2-1; perhaps TRBD2 as D (6 bases). Trimming left V 1 base short and J 2 bases short, with 24 bases between. The CDR3 contains 20 residues. From germline, CDR1 is LGHNA and CDR2 YNFKEQ. CDR3 bases: TGTGCCAGCAGCCAAGTCGTGGGGAGCTTAAGGCGGGGAACCTACAATGAGCAGTTCTTC. Translated: CASSQVVGSLRRGTYNEQFF.